This entry lists 4 T cell receptor beta chains sequenced from one sample in a study of regulatory T cells in long-lasting Graves disease. Time point indicated: newly diagnosed GD, antithyroid drugs for less than 3 months. Generation of the TCR library employed RNA extracted from PBMCs. Researchers made TCR beta libraries by using iRepertoire HTBI primers and running Arm-PCR on CDR3 regions. TCRdb recomputed calls from the multiplex PCR reads with MiXCR, one row per CDR3 protein. The sample contains around 480,000 distinct CDR3 sequences, around 15% of which appear only once. The same sample was also studied in work on T cells in Graves' hyperthyroidism and ophthalmopathy.

Sequencing was performed on peripheral blood mononuclear cells (PBMCs), taken at new diagnosis, from a patient treated with antithyroid drugs. The source of these receptors is a man aged 40-49 years with Graves disease.

This clonotype was detected many times. The J gene is TRBJ2-2, the V gene TRBV24-1; perhaps TRBD2 as D (5 bases). Germline V gene sequence: CDR1 KGHDR, CDR2 SFDVKD. Trimming removed 4 bases at V and 4 bases at J, with 15 bases between. The length of the CDR3 is 16 residues. Here the CDR3 DNA reads TGTGCCACCAGTGACATCCTAGCTCCGGGCACCGGGGAGCTGTTTTTT. It yields the protein CATSDILAPGTGELFF.

This clonotype was counted many times. The chain uses TRBV12-3 or TRBV12-4 and TRBJ1-3; unclear D gene. Trimming cost V 8 bases and J 4 bases, with 6 bases left between them. The CDR3 runs 11 residues. The CDR3 sequence: CASAGGNTIYF. The CDR3, as DNA: TGTGCCAGCGCGGGAGGAAACACCATATATTTT.

On this clonotype: A much larger clone lies one base from this, so it may be a read error. No conserved phenylalanine or tryptophan is present at the end of the CDR3, so a read error is the likely explanation. V is TRBV5-1 and J is TRBJ1-1; no firm D call. Germline CDR1 reads SGHRS; CDR2 reads YFSETQ. This CDR3 is built from 14 residues. Trimming cost V 4 bases and J 5 bases, with 15 bases left between them. As DNA, the CDR3 is TGCGCCAGCAGCATGGAGGTAGTTGGGACTGAAGCTTTCCTT. This codes for CASSMEVVGTEAFL.

This clonotype was seen ten or more times. The chain couples TRBV11-2 to TRBJ2-3, with D perhaps matching TRBD2 (6 bases). Trimming shortened V by 4 bases and J by 3 bases, and 11 bases separated the two germline ends. Germline values: CDR1 SGHAT, CDR2 FQNNGV. CDR3 size: 14 residues. CDR3 protein: CASSSISGTDTQYF. In DNA form, the CDR3 reads TGTGCCAGCAGCTCCATTAGCGGAACAGATACGCAGTATTTT.